This passage covers 16 T cell receptor beta chains from one sample sequenced in a study of control samples from healthy donors and cancer patients. Sequencing used immunoSEQ multiplex PCR; TCRdb keeps in-frame clones, though not all of them. The data show roughly 88,000 clones, 85% to 95% seen once. Sequences were obtained from blood. These receptors were taken from a man in his late teens or twenties in good health.

V and J are TRBV2 and TRBJ1-1, with unresolved D. Trimming removed 4 bases at V and 4 bases at J, with 13 bases between. Per germline, CDR1 SNHLY and CDR2 FYNNEI. The CDR3 covers 14 residues. CDR3 coding DNA: TGTGCCAGCAGTGGCCGGGCCCACCCCACTGAAGCTTTCTTT. Protein product: CASSGRAHPTEAFF.

The V call is TRBV7-9, the J call TRBJ2-7; 8 positions match TRBD1. The CDR3 has 16 amino acids. J gave up 7 bases and V 5 bases, and 16 bases lay outside the gene matches. Germline CDR1 and CDR2: SEHNR and FQNEAQ (reference sequence). In nucleotides, the CDR3 is TGTGCCAGCAGCCCTGGACAGGGATTTACGAGCTCGGAGCAGTACTTC. This codes for CASSPGQGFTSSEQYF.

The chain combines TRBV27 with TRBJ2-7; D is ambiguous. Trimming took 5 bases from V and 2 from J, leaving 16 bases between them. Germline V CDR1 and CDR2: MNHEY, SMNVEV (reference sequence). There are 15 residues in the CDR3. The CDR3, as DNA: TGTGCCAGCAGTCCTCTCTGGGTAGGGCCCTACGAGCAGTACTTC. Amino acids: CASSPLWVGPYEQYF.

The chain carries TRBV7-2 and TRBJ1-1; no firm D call. The CDR3 loop spans 13 amino acids. Germline CDR1 SGHTA, CDR2 FQGNSA. V was cut by 0 bases and J by 8 bases, with 10 bases left in between. The CDR3 sequence: CASSLAGNREAFF. CDR3 bases: TGTGCCAGCAGCTTAGCCGGTAACAGAGAAGCTTTCTTT.

The chain employs TRBV6-6 and TRBJ1-3; 10 bases line up with TRBD1. The CDR3 consists of 16 residues. V shed 8 bases and J 6 bases; nucleotides not matched to a gene: 13. CDR1 is MNHNY and CDR2 is SVGAGI in the germline V gene (reference sequence). This CDR3 reads CASRPTGGVFVNTIYF. In DNA, the CDR3 is TGTGCCAGCCGACCGACAGGGGGCGTCTTCGTAAACACCATATATTTT.

The genes are TRBV19 and TRBJ2-2, with a tentative D call TRBD1 (5 bases). V dropped 4 bases and J dropped 6 bases, with 12 bases sitting between them. CDR3 size: 14 residues. The V gene's germline CDR1 is LNHDA and CDR2 SQIVND (reference sequence). The CDR3, as DNA: TGTGCCAGTAGTAGTCAGGGCGGTGCCGGGGAGCTGTTTTTT. Residues: CASSSQGGAGELFF.

The CDR3 region has the DNA TGCAGTGCCAGTGAGAGAAGCAGTTCCTACGAGCAGTACTTC. Its protein is CSASERSSSYEQYF. V gene TRBV20-1 combines with J gene TRBJ2-7; D gene uncertain. CDR3 length equals 14 residues. Trimming left V 6 bases short and J 1 base short, with 16 bases between. The V gene's germline CDR1 is DFQATT and CDR2 SNEGSKA (reference sequence).

The rearrangement uses TRBV2 and TRBJ1-5, with a possible D match to TRBD1 (6 bases). The CDR3 is made up of 14 amino acids. The germline V gene encodes CDR1 SNHLY and CDR2 FYNNEI. Trimming pared 2 bases from V and 7 bases from J, leaving 12 bases between. CDR3 in amino acids: CASSEYEGDQPQHF. The CDR3 coding sequence is TGTGCCAGCAGTGAATACGAGGGGGACCAGCCCCAGCATTTT.

This clone was picked up one time. The genes are TRBV7-9 and TRBJ1-1; D remains ambiguous. CDR3 length: 9 residues. Looked up from germline, CDR1 is SEHNR and CDR2 is FQNEAQ (reference sequence). The DNA of the CDR3 is TGTGGGACCCGAACGGGGGCTTTCTTT. This codes for CGTRTGAFF.

The rearrangement joins TRBV14 to TRBJ1-1, with D uncertain. The CDR3 is 13 residues long. V was clipped by 4 bases and J by 0 bases, with 6 bases between them. Germline V gene sequence: CDR1 SGHDN, CDR2 FVKESK. The CDR3 nucleotides read TGTGCCAGCAGCCTCCGAATGAACACTGAAGCTTTCTTT. Its translation is CASSLRMNTEAFF.

This clone was detected only once. The chain combines TRBV19 with TRBJ2-1; 8 positions match TRBD2. The CDR3 is 11 residues long. Germline-derived CDR1 and CDR2 are LNHDA and SQIVND (reference sequence). Germline trimming cut 8 bases from V and 12 bases from J; bases unmatched to any gene: 6. The CDR3 bases are TGTGCCAGTGGTCTCGGGAGGGGGCAGTTCTTC. Its translation: CASGLGRGQFF.

The rearrangement joins TRBV7-2 to TRBJ1-6; 9 bases match TRBD1. CDR3 length: 16 amino acids. The germline V gene has CDR1 SGHTA and CDR2 FQGNSA. The trim removed 1 base at V and 8 bases at J, leaving 6 bases unmatched. The CDR3 spells CASSLVGTGRDSPLHF. CDR3 DNA: TGTGCCAGCAGCTTAGTCGGGACAGGGAGAGATTCACCCCTCCACTTT.

The chain employs TRBV6-5 and TRBJ1-2, with D unclear. The CDR3 spans 13 residues. Trimming cost V 6 bases and J 8 bases, with 16 bases left between them. CDR1 is MNHEY, CDR2 SVGAGI, per germline. The CDR3 nucleotides are TGTGCCAGCAGCCGCCGTGGGGTTGACGGCTACACCTTC. Amino acids: CASSRRGVDGYTF.

The chain uses TRBV3-1 (or the pseudogene TRBV3-2) and TRBJ1-1; 7 bases agree with TRBD1. The germline V gene has CDR1 LGHDT and CDR2 YNNKEL (reference sequence). With V trimmed by 1 base and J by 6 bases, 2 bases remained unmatched. This CDR3 is built from 13 residues. The CDR3 DNA sequence: TGTGCCAGCAGCCAAGTTCAGGGGGCTGAAGCTTTCTTT. As protein: CASSQVQGAEAFF.

The chain has TRBV5-8 and TRBJ1-5; 12 positions agree with TRBD1. This CDR3 is 18 amino acids long. V shed 4 bases, J shed 4 bases, and the junction held 12 bases outside the gene matches. In germline, CDR1 is SGHTS, CDR2 YDEGEE. CDR3: CASSPGTGGNEYNQPQHF. CDR3 sequence (DNA): TGTGCCAGCAGCCCCGGGACAGGGGGCAATGAGTATAATCAGCCCCAGCATTTT.

This chain links TRBV3-1 (or the pseudogene TRBV3-2) with TRBJ1-2, with 8 bases aligning to TRBD1. V trimming: 0 bases; J trimming: 2 bases; junction bases outside the gene matches: 2. The CDR3 length is 15 residues. Germline CDR1 LGHDT, CDR2 YNNKEL (reference sequence). CDR3 sequence (DNA): TGTGCCAGCAGCCAAGAACAGGGGGAAAACTATGGCTACACCTTC. Its translation is CASSQEQGENYGYTF.